One and the same sample provided the 15 T cell receptor beta chains below, sequenced in a study of blood T cell repertoires in COVID-19. Clones were sequenced by immunoSEQ multiplex PCR, and TCRdb holds only the in-frame ones, with some missing. The top ten hold around 17% of the sample, which has approximately 130,000 clones, around 86% seen once. Source material: peripheral blood. The receptors come from a woman between 45 and 65 years old who had recovered from COVID-19.

CDR3 protein: CAWSAGSLTGGQYF. Written as DNA, the CDR3 is TGTGCCTGGAGCGCCGGGTCCCTCACGGGTGGGCAGTACTTC. This chain joins TRBV30 and TRBJ2-7; unclear D gene. The CDR3 covers 14 residues. Looked up from germline, CDR1 is GTSNPN and CDR2 is SVGIG (reference sequence). V dropped 3 bases and J dropped 9 bases, with 21 bases sitting between them.

A single count supports this clone. This chain connects TRBV7-2 to TRBJ2-7, with TRBD2 as a possible D gene (6 bases). Germline V gives CDR1 SGHTA, CDR2 FQGNSA. The CDR3 length is 13 residues. V shed 6 bases and J shed 7 bases, with 16 bases lying between them. CDR3 protein: CASSLTSFGEQYF. The DNA for the CDR3 is TGTGCCAGCAGTCTTACTAGCTTCGGAGAGCAGTACTTC.

The chain is built from TRBV7-8 and TRBJ1-2, with a possible D match to TRBD1 (6 bases). V lost 5 bases to trimming and J lost 2 bases, with 15 bases between them. Germline V gene sequence: CDR1 SGHVS, CDR2 FQNEAQ. This CDR3 is 15 amino acids long. This CDR3 reads CASSLHRVGNYGYTF. DNA for the CDR3: TGTGCCAGCAGCCTACACAGGGTGGGCAACTATGGCTACACCTTC.

The chain employs TRBV5-6 and TRBJ2-3; 16 nucleotides match TRBD2. The germline V gene has CDR1 SGHDT and CDR2 YYEEEE. V shed 4 bases, J shed 2 bases, and the junction held 4 bases outside the gene matches. The CDR3 has 17 amino acids. CDR3 DNA sequence: TGTGCCAGCAGCGGGACTAGCGGGGGGGCCATCACAGATACGCAGTATTTT. The encoded protein is CASSGTSGGAITDTQYF.

The gene calls are TRBV19 and TRBJ1-1; D call uncertain. Germline V lookup: CDR1 LNHDA, CDR2 SQIVND (reference sequence). CDR3 length: 14 residues. The ends were cut back, 2 bases at V and 7 bases at J, with 14 bases in the middle. CDR3 DNA sequence: TGTGCCAGTAGTATAATAACCGCTCCCGGTGAAGCTTTCTTT. It encodes CASSIITAPGEAFF.

The V call is TRBV7-8, the J call TRBJ2-7, with 10 nucleotides matching TRBD2. Germline V gives CDR1 SGHVS, CDR2 FQNEAQ. The CDR3 runs to 16 residues. J lost 3 bases, V lost 5 bases, and 10 bases had no gene match. CDR3 sequence: CASSAPAGLARYEQYF. The CDR3 DNA sequence: TGTGCCAGCAGCGCGCCGGCGGGACTAGCGCGCTACGAGCAGTACTTC.

This clone has more than one count but fewer than ten. The chain joins TRBV11-2 to TRBJ2-1, with D perhaps matching TRBD1 (6 bases). Trimming took 3 bases from V and 7 from J, leaving 13 bases between them. Germline CDR1 is SGHAT and CDR2 is FQNNGV. This CDR3 has 14 residues. CDR3 loop: CASSFPTGRNEQFF. CDR3 nucleotides: TGTGCCAGCAGCTTTCCGACAGGAAGGAATGAGCAGTTCTTC. The whole variable domain, filled in from reference TRBV11-2 and TRBJ2-1, reads EAGVAQSPRYKIIEKRQSVAFWCNPISGHATLYWYQQILGQGPKLLIQFQNNGVVDDSQLPKDRFSAERLKGVDSTLKIQPAKLEDSAVYLCASSFPTGRNEQFFGPGTRLTVL.

V and J are TRBV6-5 and TRBJ1-1; D is ambiguous. V was clipped by 0 bases and J by 6 bases, with 8 bases between them. The CDR3 covers 13 residues. CDR1 and CDR2 (germline): MNHEY, SVGAGI. CDR3 amino acids: CASSYSPEAEAFF. Written as DNA, the CDR3 is TGTGCCAGCAGTTACTCCCCAGAAGCTGAAGCTTTCTTT.

In this sample, this clone turned up a few times. This sequence joins TRBV6-5 and TRBJ1-4; D is undetermined. The V end was cut by 2 bases, the J end by 0 bases, with 7 bases between. Germline CDR1 and CDR2: MNHEY and SVGAGI. The CDR3 extends over 15 amino acids. The CDR3 is CASSYQAATNEKLFF. DNA for the CDR3: TGTGCCAGCAGTTACCAGGCCGCAACTAATGAAAAACTGTTTTTT.

This chain links TRBV15 with TRBJ1-2; D not resolved. Trimming took off 11 bases at V and 8 bases at J, with 6 bases between the two ends. The CDR3 loop spans 8 amino acids. Germline CDR1 and CDR2: LNHNV and YYDKDF (reference sequence). CDR3 DNA: TGTGCCGCGTCGGGCTACACCTTC. It translates to CAASGYTF. The complete variable domain, with remaining parts taken from reference TRBV15 and TRBJ1-2, reads DAMVIQNPRYQVTQFGKPVTLSCSQTLNHNVMYWYQQKSSQAPKLLFHYYDKDFNNEADTPDNFQSRRPNTSFCFLDIRSPGLGDTAMYLCAASGYTFGSGTRLTVV.

The chain has TRBV7-9 and TRBJ1-5; D ambiguous. Trimming removed 3 bases from V and 3 bases from J, with 9 bases in between. Germline values: CDR1 SEHNR, CDR2 FQNEAQ (reference sequence). The CDR3 is 14 amino acids. CDR3 coding DNA: TGTGCCAGCAGCTTGGGAGGGCCCAATCAGCCCCAGCATTTT. Protein: CASSLGGPNQPQHF.

The rearrangement links TRBV2 to TRBJ1-5; maybe TRBD1 (6 bases). The germline CDR1 and CDR2 sequences are SNHLY and FYNNEI. CDR3 size: 15 residues. Trimming cost V 6 bases and J 5 bases, with 17 bases left between them. In DNA form, the CDR3 reads TGTGCCAGCAGGGCGGCATCGGACAGCCATCAGCCCCAGCATTTT. Protein product: CASRAASDSHQPQHF. The whole variable domain, filled in from reference TRBV2 and TRBJ1-5, reads EPEVTQTPSHQVTQMGQEVILRCVPISNHLYFYWYRQILGQKVEFLVSFYNNEISEKSEIFDDQFSVERPDGSNFTLKIRSTKLEDSAMYFCASRAASDSHQPQHFGDGTRLSIL.

This rearrangement joins TRBV5-5 to TRBJ1-2; possible D gene TRBD1, 5 bases. Germline V gene data show CDR1 as SGHKS and CDR2 as YYEKEE (reference sequence). Trimming left V 0 bases short and J 8 bases short, with 14 bases between. The CDR3 totals 14 residues. CDR3 nucleotides: TGTGCCAGCAGCTTGGAAGGCAGGGTGTGGGGCTACACCTTC. As protein: CASSLEGRVWGYTF.

CDR3 DNA sequence: TGTGCCAGCAGCTCCCTGGGGACTCGTGGCTACACCTTC. As protein: CASSSLGTRGYTF. This sequence joins TRBV5-4 and TRBJ1-2; D is possibly TRBD1 (5 bases). Per germline, CDR1 SGHNT and CDR2 YYREEE (reference sequence). V lost 3 bases, J lost 7 bases, and 13 bases lay in between. This CDR3 is 13 amino acids long.

This chain uses TRBV2 with TRBJ2-3, with D possibly TRBD1 on 5 matching bases. This CDR3 spans 17 amino acids. Trimming stripped 4 bases from V and 4 bases from J, with 21 bases between. Germline values: CDR1 SNHLY, CDR2 FYNNEI. The CDR3: CASSVGPGWGSADTQYF. The CDR3 nucleotides read TGTGCCAGCAGTGTGGGGCCCGGGTGGGGCAGTGCAGATACGCAGTATTTT.